Listed here are 6 T cell receptor beta chains from one sample, sequenced in a study of T-cell reconstitution after alpha-beta-depleted transplantation in children. As it was prepared, the TCRbeta library received unique molecular identifiers. TCRdb redid the calling of the PCR reads with MiXCR, one entry per CDR3 protein. The data show some 520,000 distinct CDR3 sequences, around a third seen once. The input for sequencing was PBMCs from the stem cell graft donor, taken from the stem cell graft. Every receptor here comes from a human donor who donated a stem cell graft to a child with aplastic anemia.

J is TRBJ2-1 and V is TRBV3-1, with 8 bases aligning to TRBD1. This CDR3 is built from 16 residues. J gave up 3 bases and V 1 base, and 5 bases lay outside the gene matches. Germline V gene data show CDR1 as LGHDT and CDR2 as YNNKEL (reference sequence). The CDR3: CASSQVGDRGYNEQFF. CDR3 bases: TGTGCCAGCAGCCAAGTCGGTGACAGGGGCTACAATGAGCAGTTCTTC.

This clonotype was detected many times. This sequence joins TRBV20-1 and TRBJ1-1; possibly TRBD1 for D (5 bases). The CDR3 runs 13 residues. CDR1 is DFQATT, CDR2 SNEGSKA, per germline (reference sequence). V was clipped by 4 bases and J by 3 bases, with 12 bases between them. CDR3 region: CSAKLDSDTEAFF. Here the CDR3 DNA reads TGCAGTGCTAAACTTGACAGCGACACTGAAGCTTTCTTT.

This chain connects TRBV12-3 or TRBV12-4 to TRBJ1-5; D gene uncertain. The CDR3 is 15 amino acids. V lost 3 bases and J 3 bases, leaving 12 bases between the germline ends. The CDR3 nucleotides are TGTGCCAGCAGTTTGTGGCGAGGGCCCAATCAGCCCCAGCATTTT. Its protein product is CASSLWRGPNQPQHF.

The chain couples TRBV12-3 or TRBV12-4 to TRBJ2-1, with D perhaps matching TRBD1 (6 bases). The CDR3 runs to 15 residues. The V end was cut by 5 bases, the J end by 0 bases, with 11 bases between. The CDR3 is CASSGGQSSYNEQFF. Written as DNA, the CDR3 is TGTGCCAGCAGTGGGGGACAAAGCTCCTACAATGAGCAGTTCTTC.

V gene TRBV7-2 combines with J gene TRBJ2-3; D gene unclear. CDR3 length: 14 amino acids. With 3 bases removed from V and 4 bases from J, the gap between germline ends came to 11 bases. CDR1 is SGHTA, CDR2 FQGNSA, per germline. As DNA, the CDR3 is TGTGCCAGCAGCTTTGGTATTATGCCAGATACGCAGTATTTT. Its translation: CASSFGIMPDTQYF.

V is TRBV29-1 and J is TRBJ1-1; D is possibly TRBD1 (6 bases). Germline CDR1 reads SQVTM; CDR2 reads ANQGSEA. The CDR3 length is 15 residues. Trimming cost V 3 bases and J 1 base, with 15 bases left between them. As DNA, the CDR3 is TGCAGCGTTGATGGCGGGGGGCGCGGGAACACTGAAGCTTTCTTT. Translating it yields CSVDGGGRGNTEAFF.